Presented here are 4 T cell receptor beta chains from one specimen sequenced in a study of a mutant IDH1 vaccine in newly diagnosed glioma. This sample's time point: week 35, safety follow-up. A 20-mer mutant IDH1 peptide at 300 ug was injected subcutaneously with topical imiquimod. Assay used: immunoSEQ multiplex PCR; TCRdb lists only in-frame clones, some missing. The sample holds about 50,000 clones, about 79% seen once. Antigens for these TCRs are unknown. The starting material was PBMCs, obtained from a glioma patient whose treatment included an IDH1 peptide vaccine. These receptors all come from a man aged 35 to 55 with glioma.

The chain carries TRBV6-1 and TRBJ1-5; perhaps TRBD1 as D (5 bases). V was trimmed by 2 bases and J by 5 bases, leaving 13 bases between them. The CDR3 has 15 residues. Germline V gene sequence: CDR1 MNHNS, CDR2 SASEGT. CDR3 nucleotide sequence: TGTGCCAGCAGTGAATCGGCAGGGATGGATCAGCCCCAGCATTTT. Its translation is CASSESAGMDQPQHF.

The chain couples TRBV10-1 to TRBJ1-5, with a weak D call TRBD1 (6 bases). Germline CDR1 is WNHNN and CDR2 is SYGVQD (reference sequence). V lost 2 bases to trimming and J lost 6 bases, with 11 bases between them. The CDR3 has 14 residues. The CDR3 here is CASSEQGYGQPQHF. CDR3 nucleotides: TGCGCCAGCAGTGAGCAGGGGTATGGTCAGCCCCAGCATTTT.

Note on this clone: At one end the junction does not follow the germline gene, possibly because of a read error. The CDR3 DNA reads TGTGCCACCAGCAGAGATCACCAGGAGACCCAGTACTTC. It is translated as CATSRDHQETQYF. The genes are TRBV15 and TRBJ2-5; D is uncertain. The CDR3 spans 13 residues. Germline CDR1 and CDR2: LNHNV and YYDKDF (reference sequence).

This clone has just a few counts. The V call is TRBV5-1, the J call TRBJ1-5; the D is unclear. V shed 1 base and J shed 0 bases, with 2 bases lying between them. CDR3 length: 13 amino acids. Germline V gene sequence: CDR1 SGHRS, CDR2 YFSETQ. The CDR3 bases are TGCGCCAGCAGCTTGAGTAGCAATCAGCCCCAGCATTTT. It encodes CASSLSSNQPQHF. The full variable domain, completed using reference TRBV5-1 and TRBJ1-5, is KAGVTQTPRYLIKTRGQQVTLSCSPISGHRSVSWYQQTPGQGLQFLFEYFSETQRNKGNFPGRFSGRQFSNSRSEMNVSTLELGDSALYLCASSLSSNQPQHFGDGTRLSIL.